Presented here are 22 T cell receptor beta chains from one specimen sequenced in a study of blood T cell repertoires in COVID-19. The data were produced by immunoSEQ multiplex PCR, yet TCRdb's version contains in-frame clones alone and is incomplete. The sample lists some 70,000 clones, 70% to 85% occurring once. Sequencing used peripheral blood. These receptors were collected from a woman in her 50s with acute or convalescent COVID-19.

This sequence joins TRBV15 and TRBJ1-3; TRBD1 might be the D (5 bases). Germline V lookup: CDR1 LNHNV, CDR2 YYDKDF (reference sequence). With 1 base removed from V and 0 bases from J, the gap between germline ends came to 13 bases. This CDR3 is built from 17 residues. The CDR3 coding sequence is TGTGCCACCAGCAGAGGCGCCCAGGGTAGCTCTGGAAACACCATATATTTT. It is translated as CATSRGAQGSSGNTIYF.

The rearrangement links TRBV4-2 to TRBJ1-2; D uncertain. The V gene lost 0 bases and the J gene lost 1 base, with 15 bases spanning the gap. From germline, CDR1 is LGHNA and CDR2 YNFKEQ. The CDR3 is 17 amino acids. CDR3 DNA sequence: TGTGCCAGCAGCCAAGATCTAGATACGGGTTATAACTATGGCTACACCTTC. This codes for CASSQDLDTGYNYGYTF.

The gene calls are TRBV19 and TRBJ2-1; tentative D call: TRBD2 (6 bases). Germline loops: CDR1 LNHDA, CDR2 SQIVND (reference sequence). V lost 5 bases and J lost 5, with 34 bases in between. CDR3 size: 21 residues. The CDR3 region is CASSPLRGGGHTGRQNNEQFF. CDR3 nucleotides: TGTGCCAGTAGTCCCCTCCGCGGTGGAGGGCACACCGGACGACAAAACAATGAGCAGTTCTTC.

The CDR3 here is CSAQWNTEAFF. CDR3 nucleotide sequence: TGCAGTGCACAGTGGAACACTGAAGCTTTCTTT. V gene TRBV20-1 combines with J gene TRBJ1-1, with D unclear. V was trimmed by 6 bases and J by 1 base, leaving 6 bases between them. This CDR3 is 11 amino acids long. Germline V gene lookup returns CDR1 DFQATT and CDR2 SNEGSKA (reference sequence).

The chain links TRBV6-2 or TRBV6-3 to TRBJ2-1; 10 positions match TRBD2. Germline V gene data show CDR1 as MNHEY and CDR2 as SVGEGT. Trimming removed 5 bases from V and 3 bases from J; junction bases left unmatched: 13. This CDR3 contains 18 residues. Written as DNA, the CDR3 is TGTGCCAGCAGTCCCGGTTCGAGTCTAGCGGGAGTCTACAATGAGCAGTTCTTC. Its translation: CASSPGSSLAGVYNEQFF.

J is TRBJ1-3 and V is TRBV2; TRBD1 matches 7 bases. The CDR3 has 18 residues. Trimming at V came to 4 bases and at J to 1 base, leaving 13 bases not matched to a gene. Germline V lookup: CDR1 SNHLY, CDR2 FYNNEI. CDR3 residues: CASSAPLQGPWSGNTIYF. The CDR3 DNA reads TGTGCCAGCAGTGCCCCCCTACAGGGGCCTTGGTCTGGAAACACCATATATTTT.

V is TRBV4-1 and J is TRBJ2-2, with 9 bases fitting TRBD1. Germline trimming cut 3 bases from V and 5 bases from J; bases unmatched to any gene: 7. Germline V gene sequence: CDR1 MGHRA, CDR2 YSYEKL. The CDR3 has 16 amino acids. CDR3 bases: TGCGCCAGCAGCCATATGGACAGGGGCGGGACCGGGGAGCTGTTTTTT. The encoded protein is CASSHMDRGGTGELFF.

The rearrangement uses TRBV4-2 and TRBJ2-2; the match to TRBD2 covers 12 bases. J gave up 7 bases and V 1 base, and 7 bases lay outside the gene matches. Germline V gives CDR1 LGHNA, CDR2 YNFKEQ. The CDR3 is made up of 17 amino acids. The CDR3 DNA follows: TGTGCCAGCAGCCAAGGTCCGGGACTAGCGGGCGACGGGGAGCTGTTTTTT. Translated, it gives CASSQGPGLAGDGELFF.

This chain connects TRBV2 to TRBJ2-2; weak D call: TRBD2 (6 bases). This CDR3 region has 16 residues. Germline CDR1 SNHLY, CDR2 FYNNEI. V gave up 5 bases and J gave up 0 bases, with 13 bases separating them. The CDR3 protein is CASSNKRGSNTGELFF. For the CDR3, the DNA is TGTGCCAGCAGTAACAAACGGGGGTCGAACACCGGGGAGCTGTTTTTT. Filled out from reference TRBV2 and TRBJ2-2, the complete variable domain reads EPEVTQTPSHQVTQMGQEVILRCVPISNHLYFYWYRQILGQKVEFLVSFYNNEISEKSEIFDDQFSVERPDGSNFTLKIRSTKLEDSAMYFCASSNKRGSNTGELFFGEGSRLTVL.

This clone showed up just once. The CDR3 loop reads CASSPSRGQLFYGYTF. CDR3 bases: TGCGCCAGCAGCCCCAGCAGGGGACAGCTCTTCTATGGCTACACCTTC. This chain connects TRBV4-1 to TRBJ1-2; 7 bases fit TRBD1. CDR3 length: 16 amino acids. Germline V lookup: CDR1 MGHRA, CDR2 YSYEKL. V lost 4 bases to trimming and J lost 4 bases; unmatched junction nucleotides: 12.

This clone has a single count. V and J are TRBV6-6 and TRBJ1-6, with D maybe TRBD1 (5 bases). The germline V gene has CDR1 MNHNY and CDR2 SVGAGI (reference sequence). V gave up 6 bases and J gave up 6 bases, with 12 bases separating them. The CDR3 covers 14 residues. The CDR3 protein is CASSSWGVNSPLHF. In DNA, the CDR3 is TGTGCCAGCAGCTCTTGGGGGGTTAATTCACCCCTCCACTTT.

This clone is a singleton in its sample. The chain is built from TRBV19 and TRBJ2-2; the D gene is possibly TRBD2 (7 bases). Germline CDR1 reads LNHDA; CDR2 reads SQIVND (reference sequence). The CDR3 has 14 residues. The germline V and J ends were trimmed by 10 bases and 5 bases, with 17 bases remaining between them. The CDR3 bases are TGTGCCACCAGGGAGGGGGGCCGAACCGGGGAGCTGTTTTTT. As protein: CATREGGRTGELFF.

This clone was recorded a few times. The V call is TRBV30, the J call TRBJ2-2; 12 bases line up with TRBD2. The V gene end was trimmed by 3 bases and the J gene end by 4 bases; junction bases not matched to a gene: 6. The CDR3 has 16 residues. From germline, CDR1 is GTSNPN and CDR2 SVGIG (reference sequence). The CDR3 nucleotides read TGTGCCTGGAGAACTAGCGGGAGGAGCGTCACCGGGGAGCTGTTTTTT. Translation: CAWRTSGRSVTGELFF.

The V and J genes are TRBV6-1 and TRBJ2-7; 11 bases fit TRBD1. CDR3 length: 17 residues. Germline V gene lookup returns CDR1 MNHNS and CDR2 SASEGT. The trim removed 2 bases at V and 3 bases at J, leaving 9 bases unmatched. CDR3 in amino acids: CASSEHQTGTGGYEQYF. The CDR3 DNA follows: TGTGCCAGCAGTGAACACCAAACCGGGACAGGGGGCTACGAGCAGTACTTC.

V is TRBV10-3 and J is TRBJ1-1; D uncertain. The germline CDR1 and CDR2 sequences are ENHRY and SYGVKD. CDR3 length: 14 residues. The V and J ends lost 3 bases and 0 bases respectively, with 8 bases between them. In DNA form, the CDR3 reads TGTGCCATCAGTGACCGAGGGTTGAACACTGAAGCTTTCTTT. Its translation: CAISDRGLNTEAFF.

V usage is TRBV14 and J usage is TRBJ1-1, with no clear D. CDR3 length: 15 amino acids. V was cut by 3 bases and J by 2 bases, with 13 bases left in between. Germline lookup yields CDR1 SGHDN and CDR2 FVKESK. The CDR3 sequence is CASSQVLGSNTEAFF. CDR3 DNA sequence: TGTGCCAGCAGCCAGGTCTTGGGCTCCAACACTGAAGCTTTCTTT.

This clone showed up just once. The V and J genes are TRBV28 and TRBJ1-6; 9 bases match TRBD1. V lost 4 bases, J lost 3 bases, and 7 bases stayed unmatched. The CDR3 is 17 residues long. Germline assignment: CDR1 MDHEN and CDR2 SYDVKM. The CDR3 reads CASSSIPDRGYNSPLHF. The CDR3 DNA reads as TGTGCCAGCAGTTCTATCCCGGACAGGGGCTATAATTCACCCCTCCACTTT.

The chain links TRBV7-9 to TRBJ2-3; TRBD2 is a possible D gene (7 bases). V shed 5 bases and J shed 4 bases, with 19 bases lying between them. The CDR3 length is 16 residues. Germline-derived CDR1 and CDR2 are SEHNR and FQNEAQ (reference sequence). The CDR3 loop reads CASSPTRGAKADTQYF. The CDR3 DNA reads as TGTGCCAGCAGCCCAACCCGGGGGGCCAAGGCAGATACGCAGTATTTT.

The rearrangement uses TRBV2 and TRBJ2-4, with 7 nucleotides matching TRBD1. With V trimmed by 8 bases and J by 4 bases, 8 bases remained unmatched. CDR1 and CDR2 from the germline V gene are SNHLY and FYNNEI. The CDR3 is 14 residues long. The CDR3 region is CASVHSGQKNIQYF. DNA of the CDR3: TGTGCCAGCGTACACTCGGGACAGAAAAACATTCAGTACTTC.

The genes are TRBV7-9 and TRBJ2-1, with D perhaps matching TRBD2 (6 bases). The CDR3 runs to 13 residues. The germline V and J ends were trimmed by 2 bases and 7 bases, with 9 bases remaining between them. Germline-derived CDR1 and CDR2 are SEHNR and FQNEAQ (reference sequence). CDR3 in DNA: TGTGCCAGCAGCTTATTTGGGGGGAATGAGCAGTTCTTC. This translates into CASSLFGGNEQFF.

The chain links TRBV5-1 to TRBJ2-2; 7 positions match TRBD1. The CDR3 spans 15 residues. The germline V gene encodes CDR1 SGHRS and CDR2 YFSETQ. Trimming at V came to 3 bases and at J to 3 bases, leaving 5 bases not matched to a gene. Here the CDR3 reads CASSYSGQHTGELFF. The CDR3 DNA reads TGCGCCAGCAGCTACTCGGGACAGCACACCGGGGAGCTGTTTTTT.

The V and J genes are TRBV4-2 and TRBJ1-6; D is unresolved. Germline loops: CDR1 LGHNA, CDR2 YNFKEQ. Trimming removed 5 bases from V and 9 bases from J, with 14 bases in between. The CDR3 loop spans 14 amino acids. DNA of the CDR3: TGTGCCAGCAGCTCGGACGGGGAGAGTTCACCCCTCCACTTT. It encodes CASSSDGESSPLHF.